The 7 T cell receptor beta chains below all came from one sample that was sequenced in a study of early stage breast cancer tumors (dated by TCRdb to about 2017). The method behind the library was the immunoSEQ multiplex PCR assay. This immuneACCESS table, as held by TCRdb, lists in-frame sequences with V and J called but not all clones. Of the missing ones, under half trace to an unresolved V gene in checked studies; the others have no known cause. The sample profile shows about 53,000 clones; around nine tenths of them were found once. Around 4.7% of the sample lies in the top ten. The material sequenced was blood. These receptor sequences come from a person aged 65 to 79 with breast cancer.

The chain joins TRBV7-2 to TRBJ2-5, with no clear D. This CDR3 is built from 11 residues. The V end was cut by 7 bases, the J end by 5 bases, with 8 bases between. CDR1 is SGHTA, CDR2 FQGNSA, per germline. The CDR3 reads CASTPSETQYF. The DNA of the CDR3 is TGTGCCAGCACCCCCAGTGAGACCCAGTACTTC.

V and J are TRBV9 and TRBJ1-2, with 7 positions matching TRBD1. The CDR3 loop spans 16 amino acids. The germline CDR1 and CDR2 sequences are SGDLS and YYNGEE. Losses at the gene ends were 4 bases for V and 6 bases for J; bases not matched to a gene: 15. This CDR3 is CASSPEGQRHPHGYTF. The CDR3 DNA reads as TGTGCCAGCAGCCCGGAGGGACAGCGCCATCCTCATGGCTACACCTTC.

The gene calls are TRBV11-2 and TRBJ2-1; TRBD2 matches 7 bases. This CDR3 region has 15 residues. The V segment lost 5 bases and the J segment 5 bases; nucleotides outside the gene matches: 9. Germline CDR1 is SGHAT and CDR2 is FQNNGV. CDR3 DNA sequence: TGTGCCAGCAGCCCGGCAGCGGGAACTCACAATGAGCAGTTCTTC. It encodes CASSPAAGTHNEQFF.

The chain links TRBV9 to TRBJ1-5; TRBD1 might be the D (6 bases). CDR1 SGDLS and CDR2 YYNGEE come from the germline V gene. V lost 4 bases and J lost 6, with 14 bases in between. This CDR3 contains 14 residues. The CDR3 is CASSKEQGPQPQHF. The CDR3 DNA follows: TGTGCCAGCAGCAAAGAGCAGGGGCCTCAGCCCCAGCATTTT.

On this clone: One junction end disagrees with the germline gene, perhaps due to a read error. The chain combines TRBV10-3 with TRBJ1-5; 10 bases align to TRBD1. Germline CDR1 ENHRY, CDR2 SYGVKD. The CDR3 spans 15 residues. The CDR3 loop reads CASSERTGGNQPQHF. In DNA form, the CDR3 reads TGTGCCAGCAGTGAACGGACAGGGGGGAATCAGCCCCAGCATTTT.

The chain uses TRBV7-9 and TRBJ1-5, with unresolved D. The CDR3 consists of 15 residues. Trimming left V 5 bases short and J 0 bases short, with 11 bases between. Germline lookup yields CDR1 SEHNR and CDR2 FQNEAQ (reference sequence). The CDR3 is CASSPNSYSNQPQHF. The CDR3 DNA sequence: TGTGCCAGCAGCCCTAATTCATATAGCAATCAGCCCCAGCATTTT.

The V gene is TRBV29-1, the J gene TRBJ2-5; D may be TRBD1 (6 bases). The CDR3 consists of 13 residues. In germline, CDR1 is SQVTM, CDR2 ANQGSEA. The V end was cut by 6 bases, the J end by 1 base, with 12 bases between. The CDR3 reads CSVVGQLQETQYF. The CDR3 DNA follows: TGCAGCGTCGTTGGACAGCTCCAAGAGACCCAGTACTTC.